The rows below give T cell receptor beta chains drawn from one sample of a study of blood T cell repertoires in COVID-19. Repertoires were generated with immunoSEQ multiplex PCR, while TCRdb's copy carries only in-frame clones and drops some. The data hold 80,000 to 95,000 clones, with about nine tenths observed a single time. Source material: peripheral blood. Receptors were obtained from a woman between 50 and 59 years old with active or convalescent COVID-19. The CDR3 runs from the conserved cysteine through the conserved F or W. A D gene is named only where the DNA matches it firmly. Clone size is shown for a subset of rows, as once, few, many or a class of expanded clone.

TRBJ2-6 | TRBD2 | TRBV6-6 | . | CASSPEVAGGLSSGANVLTF | TGTGCCAGCAGTCCTGAGGTAGCGGGGGGCTTAAGCTCTGGGGCCAACGTCCTGACTTTC
TRBJ2-7 | . | TRBV2 | few | CASSENYEQYF | TGTGCCAGCAGCGAGAACTACGAGCAGTACTTC
TRBJ2-7 | TRBD1 | TRBV30 | once | CAWKSGGYEQYF | TGTGCCTGGAAGTCAGGGGGCTACGAGCAGTACTTC
TRBJ1-1 | TRBD1 | TRBV5-1 | . | CASSLGQGIFNTEAFF | TGCGCCAGCAGCTTGGGACAGGGGATTTTCAACACTGAAGCTTTCTTT
TRBJ2-5 | TRBD1 | TRBV5-1 | . | CASSPVGQMGQETQYF | TGCGCCAGCAGCCCCGTGGGACAGATGGGTCAAGAGACCCAGTACTTC
TRBJ1-1 | . | TRBV5-3 | . | CAPTSDGRWRYTEAFF | TGTGCCCCAACCTCAGACGGGCGTTGGAGGTATACTGAAGCTTTCTTT
TRBJ1-2 | . | TRBV6-5 | . | CASSYSGPNYGYTF | TGTGCCAGCAGTTACTCGGGGCCTAACTATGGCTACACCTTC
TRBJ2-7 | TRBD1 | TRBV7-9 | few | CASSPSDRGLEQYF | TGTGCCAGCAGCCCCTCGGACAGGGGGCTCGAGCAGTACTTC
TRBJ1-1 | . | TRBV28 | . | CASSLSRVRTEAFF | TGTGCCAGCAGTTTATCTCGGGTCCGCACTGAAGCTTTCTTT
TRBJ1-6 | . | TRBV7-8 | . | CASSLDEISSYNSPLHF | TGTGCCAGCAGCTTAGATGAGATTAGCTCCTATAATTCACCCCTCCACTTT
TRBJ1-1 | . | TRBV5-1 | many | CASSLGYGGRNTEAFF | TGCGCCAGCAGCTTAGGTTATGGTGGGAGGAACACTGAAGCTTTCTTT
TRBJ2-2 | . | TRBV14 | . | CASSQVPGMTGELFF | TGTGCCAGCAGCCAAGTACCGGGAATGACCGGGGAGCTGTTTTTT
TRBJ1-1 | . | TRBV13 | . | CASSPRGISEAFF | TGTGCCAGCAGCCCAAGAGGGATATCGGAAGCTTTCTTT
TRBJ1-5 | . | TRBV28 | . | CASSWQVNQPQHF | TGTGCCAGCAGTTGGCAGGTTAATCAGCCCCAGCATTTT
TRBJ2-1 | . | TRBV9 | . | CASSVDNNEQFF | TGTGCCAGCAGCGTAGATAACAATGAGCAGTTCTTC
TRBJ2-7 | . | TRBV9 | once | CASSVGRGPYEQYF | TGTGCCAGCAGCGTAGGGCGCGGGCCCTACGAGCAGTACTTC
TRBJ1-5 | TRBD1 | TRBV30 | few | CACAGQPVGGNQPQHF | TGTGCCTGTGCGGGACAGCCAGTCGGGGGCAATCAGCCCCAGCATTTT
TRBJ2-2 | . | TRBV7-3 | . | CASSLNSPGELFF | TGTGCCAGCAGCTTAAACTCGCCCGGGGAGCTGTTTTTT
TRBJ1-1 | TRBD1 | TRBV7-9 | . | CASSRSSGTGSRMNTEAFF | TGTGCCAGCAGCCGATCTTCCGGGACAGGGTCACGAATGAACACTGAAGCTTTCTTT
TRBJ2-7 | . | TRBV6-5 | . | CASSYSRVYEQYF | TGTGCCAGCAGTTACTCGAGGGTCTACGAGCAGTACTTC
TRBJ1-3 | . | TRBV9 | . | CASSVAVSRGNTIYF | TGTGCCAGCAGCGTAGCAGTCTCCCGAGGAAACACCATATATTTT
TRBJ2-2 | . | TRBV7-2 | . | CASSRPGQTGELFF | TGTGCCAGCAGCCGCCCCGGACAAACCGGGGAGCTGTTTTTT
TRBJ1-6 | . | TRBV4-3 | once | CASSQGSGYNSPLHF | TGCGCCAGCAGCCAAGGGAGTGGGTATAATTCACCCCTCCACTTT
TRBJ1-2 | . | TRBV19 | . | CASTYGTPYGYTF | TGTGCCAGTACCTACGGGACACCTTATGGCTACACCTTC
TRBJ2-7 | . | TRBV5-1 | . | CASRKEGASSYEQYF | TGCGCCAGCCGAAAGGAGGGGGCCAGCTCCTACGAGCAGTACTTC
TRBJ2-3 | TRBD2 | TRBV27 | . | CASSWSTPRLAGGTDTQYF | TGTGCCAGCAGTTGGTCAACCCCGAGACTAGCGGGGGGCACAGATACGCAGTATTTT
TRBJ2-5 | TRBD2 | TRBV30 | . | CAWKHSGGLWTQYF | TGTGCCTGGAAACATAGCGGGGGCCTCTGGACCCAGTACTTC
TRBJ1-5 | TRBD1 | TRBV19 | . | CASTTGQGNSNQPQHF | TGTGCCAGTACCACGGGACAGGGGAATAGCAATCAGCCCCAGCATTTT
TRBJ2-7 | TRBD2 | TRBV15 | . | CATAAGGQSEQYF | TGTGCCACCGCAGCGGGGGGGCAAAGCGAGCAGTACTTC
TRBJ1-1 | . | TRBV20-1 | . | CSARVVTEAFF | TGCAGTGCTAGAGTCGTCACTGAAGCTTTCTTT
TRBJ1-2 | TRBD1 | TRBV5-4 | . | CASSPGRDRVYGYTF | TGTGCCAGCAGCCCCGGGCGGGACAGGGTCTATGGCTACACCTTC
TRBJ1-2 | TRBD1 | TRBV27 | . | CASTVSGGYGYTF | TGTGCCAGCACGGTATCAGGGGGCTATGGCTACACCTTC
TRBJ2-2 | . | TRBV20-1 | . | CSASARTAGELFF | TGCAGTGCTAGTGCTCGAACGGCCGGGGAGCTGTTTTTT
TRBJ2-7 | . | TRBV5-1 | . | CASSLARHSYEQYF | TGCGCCAGCAGCTTGGCGAGACACTCCTACGAGCAGTACTTC
TRBJ2-5 | . | TRBV3-1/TRBV3-2 | . | CASSVRQGREETQYF | TGTGCCAGCAGCGTCCGACAGGGGAGGGAAGAGACCCAGTACTTC
TRBJ1-2 | . | TRBV7-2 | . | CASSSPGRVVGGYTF | TGTGCCAGCAGCTCCCCGGGCAGGGTGGTCGGTGGCTACACCTTC
TRBJ1-2 | . | TRBV19 | . | CASSPSRITQGVIYGYTF | TGTGCCAGTAGCCCATCCAGAATAACCCAAGGGGTTATATATGGCTACACCTTC
TRBJ1-1 | . | TRBV30 | . | CAWSVRMGAINTEAFF | TGTGCCTGGAGTGTACGAATGGGAGCTATTAACACTGAAGCTTTCTTT
TRBJ2-7 | TRBD2 | TRBV6-5 | . | CASSTSTGGYYEQYF | TGTGCCAGCAGTACCTCCACCGGGGGGTACTACGAGCAGTACTTC
TRBJ1-2 | TRBD1 | TRBV5-4 | . | CASSSGTGRAYGYTF | TGTGCCAGCAGTTCCGGGACAGGCAGGGCCTATGGCTACACCTTC
TRBJ1-3 | TRBD1 | TRBV15 | . | CATSRRQGGTIYF | TGTGCCACCAGCAGACGACAGGGGGGCACCATATATTTT
TRBJ2-2 | TRBD1 | TRBV6-6 | . | CACRGQADTGELFF | TGTGCCTGCAGAGGACAGGCCGACACCGGGGAGCTGTTTTTT
TRBJ1-5 | . | TRBV9 | . | CASSVAGDSNQPQHF | TGTGCCAGCAGCGTAGCCGGAGATAGCAATCAGCCCCAGCATTTT
TRBJ1-2 | TRBD1 | TRBV30 | . | CAWSFGTGDGYTF | TGTGCCTGGAGTTTCGGGACAGGAGATGGCTACACCTTC
TRBJ1-5 | TRBD1 | TRBV5-5 | . | CASSPGTGNSYQPQHF | TGTGCCAGCAGCCCCGGGACAGGTAATTCGTATCAGCCCCAGCATTTT
TRBJ1-4 | . | TRBV11-2 | . | CASRKGQLPEKLFF | TGTGCCAGCAGGAAAGGACAGCTTCCTGAAAAACTGTTTTTT
TRBJ2-1 | TRBD1 | TRBV19 | . | CASSTGQGFNEQFF | TGTGCCAGTAGTACGGGACAGGGATTTAATGAGCAGTTCTTC
TRBJ2-1 | TRBD2 | TRBV5-1 | . | CASVPGLGIANEQFF | TGCGCCAGCGTCCCGGGACTAGGGATTGCGAATGAGCAGTTCTTC
TRBJ1-2 | TRBD1 | TRBV19 | . | CASSRDSLLPNYGYTF | TGTGCCAGTAGCCGGGACAGCCTACTCCCTAACTATGGCTACACCTTC
TRBJ1-1 | . | TRBV9 | . | CASSAHREGYTEAFF | TGTGCCAGCAGCGCGCACAGGGAGGGATACACTGAAGCTTTCTTT
TRBJ2-7 | TRBD2 | TRBV11-2 | . | CASSSTGTSSEQYF | TGTGCCAGCAGCTCGACCGGGACTAGTTCCGAGCAGTACTTC
TRBJ1-1 | . | TRBV7-9 | . | CASSPTDSSTEAFF | TGTGCCAGCAGCCCTACCGACTCGAGCACTGAAGCTTTCTTT
TRBJ1-2 | TRBD1 | TRBV2 | few | CASGDRGNYGYTF | TGTGCCAGCGGTGACAGGGGCAACTATGGCTACACCTTC